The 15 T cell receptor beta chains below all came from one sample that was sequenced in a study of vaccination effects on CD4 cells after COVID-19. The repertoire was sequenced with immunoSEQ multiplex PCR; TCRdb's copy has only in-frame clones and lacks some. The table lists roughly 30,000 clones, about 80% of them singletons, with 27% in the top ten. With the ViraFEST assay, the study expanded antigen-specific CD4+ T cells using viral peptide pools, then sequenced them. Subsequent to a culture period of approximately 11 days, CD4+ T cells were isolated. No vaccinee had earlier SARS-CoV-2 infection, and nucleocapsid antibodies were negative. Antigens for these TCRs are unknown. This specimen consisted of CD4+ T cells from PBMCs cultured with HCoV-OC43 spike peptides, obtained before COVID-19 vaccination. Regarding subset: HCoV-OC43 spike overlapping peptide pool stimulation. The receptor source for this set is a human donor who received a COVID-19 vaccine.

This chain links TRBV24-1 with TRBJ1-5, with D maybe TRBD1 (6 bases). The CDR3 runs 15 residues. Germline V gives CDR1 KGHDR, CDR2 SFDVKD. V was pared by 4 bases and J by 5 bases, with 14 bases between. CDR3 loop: CATSEPTGGDQPQHF. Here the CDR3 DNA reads TGTGCCACCAGTGAGCCGACAGGAGGGGATCAGCCCCAGCATTTT.

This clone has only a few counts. This chain's CDR3 is CASSGDYEQYF. The CDR3 nucleotides read TGCGCCAGCAGCGGGGACTACGAGCAGTACTTC. This chain links TRBV5-1 with TRBJ2-7, with D uncertain. This CDR3 has 11 residues. Trimming pared 4 bases from V and 3 bases from J, leaving 5 bases between. CDR1 SGHRS and CDR2 YFSETQ come from the germline V gene.

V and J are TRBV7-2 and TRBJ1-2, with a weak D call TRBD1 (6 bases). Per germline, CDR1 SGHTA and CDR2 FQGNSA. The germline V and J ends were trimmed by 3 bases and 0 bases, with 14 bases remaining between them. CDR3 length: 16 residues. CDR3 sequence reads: CASSFGQPYTNYGYTF. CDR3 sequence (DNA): TGTGCCAGCAGCTTTGGACAGCCATACACTAACTATGGCTACACCTTC. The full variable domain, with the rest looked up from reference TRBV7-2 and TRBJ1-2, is GAGVSQSPSNKVTEKGKDVELRCDPISGHTALYWYRQSLGQGLEFLIYFQGNSAPDKSGLPSDRFSAERTGGSVSTLTIQRTQQEDSAVYLCASSFGQPYTNYGYTFGSGTRLTVV.

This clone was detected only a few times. The CDR3 nucleotides read TGTGCCAGCATTTGGGGACTCACCGGGGAGCTGTTTTTT. As protein: CASIWGLTGELFF. V is TRBV6-5 and J is TRBJ2-2; D perhaps matches TRBD2 (6 bases). Germline V gives CDR1 MNHEY, CDR2 SVGAGI. This CDR3 region has 13 residues. The V gene lost 7 bases and the J gene lost 4 bases, with 10 bases spanning the gap.

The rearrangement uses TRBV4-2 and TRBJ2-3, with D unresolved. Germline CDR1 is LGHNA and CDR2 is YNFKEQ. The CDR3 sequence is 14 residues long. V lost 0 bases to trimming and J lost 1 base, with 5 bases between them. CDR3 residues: CASSQDHRTDTQYF. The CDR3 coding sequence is TGTGCCAGCAGCCAAGATCACCGCACAGATACGCAGTATTTT.

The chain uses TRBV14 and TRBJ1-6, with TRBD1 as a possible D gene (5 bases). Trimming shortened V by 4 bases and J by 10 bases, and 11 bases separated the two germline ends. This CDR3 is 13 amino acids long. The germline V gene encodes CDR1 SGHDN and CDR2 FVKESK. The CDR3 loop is CASSRIRDSPLHF. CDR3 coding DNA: TGTGCCAGCAGCCGGATAAGGGACTCACCCCTCCACTTT.

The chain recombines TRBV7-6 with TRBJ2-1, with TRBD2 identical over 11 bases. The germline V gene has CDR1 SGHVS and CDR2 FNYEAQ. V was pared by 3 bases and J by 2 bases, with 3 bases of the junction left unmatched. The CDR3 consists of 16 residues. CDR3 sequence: CASSFPSGGTYNEQFF. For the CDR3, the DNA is TGTGCCAGCAGCTTCCCTAGCGGGGGGACCTACAATGAGCAGTTCTTC.

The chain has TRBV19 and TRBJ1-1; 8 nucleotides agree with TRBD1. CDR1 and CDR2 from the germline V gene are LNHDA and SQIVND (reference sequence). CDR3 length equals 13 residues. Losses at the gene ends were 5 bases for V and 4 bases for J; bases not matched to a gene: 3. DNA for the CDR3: TGTGCCAGTAGTCCGGACAGGGTCACTGAAGCTTTCTTT. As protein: CASSPDRVTEAFF. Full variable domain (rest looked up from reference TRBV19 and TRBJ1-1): DGGITQSPKYLFRKEGQNVTLSCEQNLNHDAMYWYRQDPGQGLRLIYYSQIVNDFQKGDIAEGYSVSREKKESFPLTVTSAQKNPTAFYLCASSPDRVTEAFFGQGTRLTVV.

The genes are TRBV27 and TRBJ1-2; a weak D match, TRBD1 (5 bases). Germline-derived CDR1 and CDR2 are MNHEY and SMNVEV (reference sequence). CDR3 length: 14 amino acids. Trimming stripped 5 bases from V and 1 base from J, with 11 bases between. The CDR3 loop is CASSTRRGNYGYTF. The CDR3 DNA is TGTGCCAGCAGTACCCGGAGGGGTAACTATGGCTACACCTTC.

The CDR3 is CASSGQGAGEKLFF. In DNA, the CDR3 is TGTGCCAGCAGCGGACAGGGGGCGGGAGAAAAACTGTTTTTT. This sequence joins TRBV6-5 and TRBJ1-4, with 11 bases identical to TRBD1. This CDR3 is 14 amino acids long. V was clipped by 6 bases and J by 8 bases; unmatched bases: 5. Germline CDR1 and CDR2: MNHEY and SVGAGI.

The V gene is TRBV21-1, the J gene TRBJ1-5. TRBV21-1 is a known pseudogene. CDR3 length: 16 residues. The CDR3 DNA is TGTGCCAGCAGCAAAGTGAAGGCCCATAGCAATCAGCCCCAGCATTTT. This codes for CASSKVKAHSNQPQHF.

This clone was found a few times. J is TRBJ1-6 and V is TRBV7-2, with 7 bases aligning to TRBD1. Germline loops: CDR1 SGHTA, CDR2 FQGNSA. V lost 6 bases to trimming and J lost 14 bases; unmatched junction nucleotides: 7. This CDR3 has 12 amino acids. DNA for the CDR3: TGTGCCAGCAGTTCGGACAGGAGGTCCCTCCACTTT. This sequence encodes CASSSDRRSLHF.

The CDR3: CASSSLGYIQNTIYF. In nucleotides, the CDR3 is TGTGCCAGCAGCTCTCTGGGGTACATCCAAAACACCATATATTTT. The chain combines TRBV7-8 with TRBJ1-3; D remains ambiguous. V lost 4 bases and J lost 6, with 16 bases in between. The CDR3 spans 15 residues. Germline CDR1 is SGHVS and CDR2 is FQNEAQ. The whole variable domain, filled in from reference TRBV7-8 and TRBJ1-3, reads GAGVSQSPRYKVAKRGQDVALRCDPISGHVSLFWYQQALGQGPEFLTYFQNEAQLDKSGLPSDRFFAERPEGSVSTLKIQRTQQEDSAVYLCASSSLGYIQNTIYFGEGSWLTVV.

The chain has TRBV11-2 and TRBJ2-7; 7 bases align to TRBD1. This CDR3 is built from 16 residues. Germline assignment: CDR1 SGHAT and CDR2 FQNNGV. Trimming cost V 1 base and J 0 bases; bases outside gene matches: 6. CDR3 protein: CASSLGDRSSSYEQYF. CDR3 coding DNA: TGTGCCAGCAGCTTAGGGGACAGATCCAGCTCCTACGAGCAGTACTTC.

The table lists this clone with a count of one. The CDR3 DNA reads TGTGCCAGTAGTATGACCGGGACCTCTGGAAACACCATATATTTT. This gives the protein CASSMTGTSGNTIYF. J is TRBJ1-3 and V is TRBV19; D possibly corresponds to TRBD1 (5 bases). The CDR3 totals 15 residues. The V and J ends lost 3 bases and 0 bases respectively, with 9 bases between them. Germline CDR1 and CDR2: LNHDA and SQIVND (reference sequence).